This passage covers 20 T cell receptor beta chains from one sample sequenced in a study of blood T cells in healthy people across ages. It was with a sample-barcoded 5' primer and a J-beta primer mix that a second PCR of roughly 7 to 12 cycles was run. TCRdb independently ran MiXCR on the 5' RACE reads; one entry per CDR3 protein. The sample includes about 630,000 distinct CDR3 sequences, over 20% seen only once; the top ten take approximately 3.6%. Sequencing was done on a sample of blood. The receptors were gathered from a man between 65 and 79 years old in good health.

This clonotype was seen a few times. The chain carries TRBV29-1 and TRBJ1-3; perhaps TRBD1 as D (5 bases). Germline V gene sequence: CDR1 SQVTM, CDR2 ANQGSEA. The V end was cut by 1 base, the J end by 0 bases, with 7 bases between. The CDR3 sequence is 14 residues long. CDR3 coding DNA: TGCAGCGTTGAAGGGGGCAACTCTGGAAACACCATATATTTT. The encoded protein is CSVEGGNSGNTIYF.

This clonotype was seen only a few times. The gene calls are TRBV20-1 and TRBJ2-5, with TRBD2 matching 9 bases. V lost 6 bases to trimming and J lost 0 bases; unmatched junction nucleotides: 17. The CDR3 spans 18 residues. Germline CDR1 reads DFQATT; CDR2 reads SNEGSKA (reference sequence). Written as DNA, the CDR3 is TGCAGTGCCCAGAGGGGGACCCTAGCGGGACGGTACCAAGAGACCCAGTACTTC. As protein: CSAQRGTLAGRYQETQYF.

This chain joins TRBV27 and TRBJ2-3; the D gene is possibly TRBD1 (5 bases). The ends were cut back, 6 bases at V and 8 bases at J, with 15 bases in the middle. The CDR3 is 13 amino acids. The V gene's germline CDR1 is MNHEY and CDR2 SMNVEV (reference sequence). The CDR3, as DNA: TGTGCCAGCAGGGGCTCCGACAGTGGTACGCAGTATTTT. Translation gives CASRGSDSGTQYF.

The gene calls are TRBV7-2 and TRBJ2-5; 7 bases map to TRBD1. Germline loops: CDR1 SGHTA, CDR2 FQGNSA. This CDR3 is built from 15 residues. The junction had 4 bases not matched to a gene; V was cut back by 1 base and J by 2 bases. The CDR3 loop reads CASSLVWDRQETQYF. The CDR3 DNA reads TGTGCCAGCAGCTTAGTCTGGGACAGACAAGAGACCCAGTACTTC.

The chain uses TRBV9 and TRBJ1-2, with D hard to call. The CDR3 sequence is 14 residues long. CDR1 and CDR2 from the germline V gene are SGDLS and YYNGEE. V was clipped by 0 bases and J by 7 bases, with 13 bases between them. CDR3 sequence (DNA): TGTGCCAGCAGCGTAGTCGGAGGACCCGTTGGCTACACCTTC. Protein sequence: CASSVVGGPVGYTF.

This clonotype was counted only a few times. The V call is TRBV7-8, the J call TRBJ1-2; maybe TRBD1 (6 bases). V lost 2 bases to trimming and J lost 4 bases, with 14 bases between them. Looked up from germline, CDR1 is SGHVS and CDR2 is FQNEAQ. CDR3 length equals 15 residues. CDR3 residues: CASSLLGALGYGYTF. Here the CDR3 DNA reads TGTGCCAGCAGCTTACTGGGGGCGCTGGGCTATGGCTACACCTTC.

The J gene is TRBJ2-7, the V gene TRBV20-1; 8 bases align to TRBD1. Germline V gives CDR1 DFQATT, CDR2 SNEGSKA (reference sequence). V lost 6 bases, J lost 4 bases, and 14 bases stayed unmatched. This CDR3 spans 15 amino acids. The DNA for the CDR3 is TGCAGTGCCGGCGGACCGGGACAGGTATCTTACGAGCAGTACTTC. Its translation: CSAGGPGQVSYEQYF.

Note on this clonotype: A read error may produce the germline difference seen at one junction end. The chain joins TRBV12-3 or TRBV12-4 to TRBJ2-7, with D maybe TRBD2 (6 bases). The CDR3 extends over 14 amino acids. This chain's CDR3 is CAGSLSGRDGEQYF. Written as DNA, the CDR3 is TGTGCCGGCAGTTTATCAGGGCGGGATGGCGAGCAGTACTTC.

A few counts support this clonotype. The junction shows a germline mismatch at one end, possibly a read error. The chain uses TRBV5-6 and TRBJ1-2, with unresolved D. CDR3 length: 13 amino acids. Germline values: CDR1 SGHDT, CDR2 YYEEEE. Here the CDR3 DNA reads TGTGCCTGCAGCTTGGCCGGAGTGCAGGGCTACACCTTC. Translation gives CACSLAGVQGYTF.

The rearrangement links TRBV6-5 to TRBJ2-7; 8 bases are shared with TRBD2. Germline V CDR1 and CDR2: MNHEY, SVGAGI. With V trimmed by 6 bases and J by 2 bases, 6 bases remained unmatched. This CDR3 region has 14 residues. CDR3 sequence reads: CASSPGGVTYEQYF. CDR3 DNA sequence: TGTGCCAGCAGCCCCGGGGGGGTCACCTACGAGCAGTACTTC.

This clonotype came up a few times. This chain connects TRBV4-2 to TRBJ2-3; no definite D call. V was trimmed by 2 bases and J by 3 bases, leaving 9 bases between them. CDR1 and CDR2 from the germline V gene are LGHNA and YNFKEQ. This CDR3 has 14 residues. CDR3 nucleotide sequence: TGTGCCAGCAGCCAAATGGGCGAAACAGATACGCAGTATTTT. As protein: CASSQMGETDTQYF.

The J gene is TRBJ2-1, the V gene TRBV29-1; TRBD2 agrees at 12 bases. Trimming removed 6 bases from V and 2 bases from J; junction bases left unmatched: 14. This CDR3 spans 18 amino acids. Germline loops: CDR1 SQVTM, CDR2 ANQGSEA. The DNA of the CDR3 is TGCAGCGTCCGAGGGTCGACTAGCGGGAGACAGACCTACAATGAGCAGTTCTTC. The encoded protein is CSVRGSTSGRQTYNEQFF.

This clonotype has just a few counts. The CDR3: CATSREGLGEDTQYF. CDR3 in DNA: TGTGCCACCAGCAGGGAGGGACTGGGGGAAGATACGCAGTATTTT. This rearrangement joins TRBV15 to TRBJ2-3, with D possibly matching TRBD2 (6 bases). The CDR3 spans 15 residues. Germline V gives CDR1 LNHNV, CDR2 YYDKDF (reference sequence). With 3 bases removed from V and 5 bases from J, the gap between germline ends came to 15 bases.

The chain joins TRBV18 to TRBJ1-5; D possibly corresponds to TRBD1 (5 bases). V lost 4 bases to trimming and J lost 0 bases, with 10 bases between them. This CDR3 is built from 15 residues. The germline gives CDR1 KGHSH, CDR2 LQKENI. In nucleotides, the CDR3 is TGTGCCAGCTCACAGGGGACTAATAGCAATCAGCCCCAGCATTTT. Amino acid sequence: CASSQGTNSNQPQHF.

This clonotype was picked up a small number of times. A read error may account for a junction end that differs from germline. The V and J genes are TRBV4-2 and TRBJ1-4, with no clear D. The CDR3 runs to 15 residues. Per the germline V gene, CDR1 is LGHNA and CDR2 is YNFKEQ. The CDR3 sequence is CTSTFDCPTNEKLFF. The CDR3 DNA reads as TGTACCAGCACCTTCGACTGCCCAACTAATGAAAAACTGTTTTTT.

This clonotype came up once. J is TRBJ1-1 and V is TRBV4-1; TRBD1 aligns across 7 bases. This CDR3 is built from 15 residues. The germline CDR1 and CDR2 sequences are MGHRA and YSYEKL. Trimming cost V 3 bases and J 4 bases; bases outside gene matches: 8. This CDR3 reads CASSQARGLATEAFF. The DNA of the CDR3 is TGCGCCAGCAGCCAGGCGAGGGGGCTGGCCACTGAAGCTTTCTTT.

This clonotype showed up just a few times. The rearrangement links TRBV7-8 to TRBJ2-5; maybe TRBD1 (5 bases). The germline V gene encodes CDR1 SGHVS and CDR2 FQNEAQ. V shed 7 bases and J shed 13 bases, with 16 bases lying between them. CDR3 length: 11 residues. This CDR3 is CASNQGGGVYF. The CDR3 nucleotides read TGTGCCAGCAACCAGGGCGGCGGAGTGTACTTC. Variable domain in full (rest from reference TRBV7-8 and TRBJ2-5): GAGVSQSPRYKVAKRGQDVALRCDPISGHVSLFWYQQALGQGPEFLTYFQNEAQLDKSGLPSDRFFAERPEGSVSTLKIQRTQQEDSAVYLCASNQGGGVYFGPGTRLLVL.

This chain links TRBV12-3 or TRBV12-4 with TRBJ2-7; D may be TRBD1 (7 bases). This CDR3 region has 17 residues. V lost 3 bases to trimming and J lost 0 bases, with 18 bases between them. CDR3: CASSLLGGRDSSYEQYF. Here the CDR3 DNA reads TGTGCCAGCAGTTTGCTGGGGGGTCGGGACAGCTCCTACGAGCAGTACTTC.

In this sample, this clonotype turned up a few times. The V gene is TRBV21-1, the J gene TRBJ1-5; the D call of TRBD1 is as the table states it, not checked on the DNA. TRBV21-1 is noted as a pseudogene. This CDR3 comprises 16 residues. The CDR3 loop is CASSKCRGLGGQPQHF. The CDR3 DNA reads TGTGCCAGCAGCAAATGCAGGGGGCTAGGCGGTCAGCCCCAGCATTTT.

The chain couples TRBV27 to TRBJ2-5; weak D call: TRBD2 (6 bases). With the DNA end fitting TRBJ2-7 better, the J assignment may be wrong. The germline CDR1 and CDR2 sequences are MNHEY and SMNVEV (reference sequence). CDR3 length: 15 amino acids. Here the CDR3 reads CASRELSGAEYEQYF. The CDR3 nucleotides are TGTGCCAGCAGGGAACTTAGCGGAGCCGAATACGAGCAGTACTTC.